This T cell receptor beta chain was observed in a study of OX40 agonist ivuxolimab in advanced cancers. The CDR3 extends over 15 amino acids. CDR1 and CDR2 (germline): MNHEY, SVGAGI. Deletions cut 6 bases from V and 8 bases from J, with 19 bases between. Produced via immunoSEQ multiplex PCR; TCRdb's table is partial and in-frame only. The table includes tens of thousands of clones, 78% detected once. The sequence came from an adult with an advanced solid tumor such as melanoma, head and neck, liver or kidney cancer. Sample: CD4+ or CD8+ T cells sorted from blood, taken in a trial of the OX40 agonist ivuxolimab. The chain recombines TRBV6-5 with TRBJ1-4; D call uncertain. Here the CDR3 DNA reads TGTGCCAGCAGGTCTTTGTCGGGGTGGAGAGAAAAACTGTTTTTT. Residues: CASRSLSGWREKLFF.